The 17 T cell receptor beta chains below come from one sample, sequenced in a study of cytotoxic CD8 clonotypes in ibrutinib-treated CLL. Sequenced by immunoSEQ multiplex PCR; TCRdb stores in-frame clones only, minus some. The table records nearly 15,000 clones, around 64% of them present only once. Specimen: PBMCs, collected before ibrutinib treatment. The receptor set was obtained from a human donor with chronic lymphocytic leukemia.

This clone appeared a few times. This sequence joins TRBV7-6 and TRBJ2-7; no clear D. CDR3 length: 12 amino acids. CDR1 SGHVS and CDR2 FNYEAQ come from the germline V gene. V was pared by 5 bases and J by 0 bases, with 5 bases between. The CDR3 loop reads CASSPSSYEQYF. The CDR3 DNA reads as TGTGCCAGCAGCCCCAGCTCCTACGAGCAGTACTTC.

The chain uses TRBV9 and TRBJ2-1; the D gene is possibly TRBD2 (6 bases). Germline V lookup: CDR1 SGDLS, CDR2 YYNGEE. Deletions cut 0 bases from V and 5 bases from J, with 12 bases between. This CDR3 comprises 15 residues. The DNA of the CDR3 is TGTGCCAGCAGCGTAGCGCTAGGAGGGAACAATGAGCAGTTCTTC. Its translation: CASSVALGGNNEQFF. The full variable domain, its missing parts supplied by reference TRBV9 and TRBJ2-1, is DSGVTQTPKHLITATGQRVTLRCSPRSGDLSVYWYQQSLDQGLQFLIQYYNGEERAKGNILERFSAQQFPDLHSELNLSSLELGDSALYFCASSVALGGNNEQFFGPGTRLTVL.

This clone was seen a handful of times. V usage is TRBV5-4 and J usage is TRBJ1-6; 9 nucleotides agree with TRBD1. CDR3 length equals 13 residues. Germline V gives CDR1 SGHNT, CDR2 YYREEE (reference sequence). V shed 4 bases and J 9 bases; nucleotides not matched to a gene: 2. The CDR3 region has the DNA TGTGCCAGCAGCAGGGACAGGGTTTCACCCCTCCACTTT. It is translated as CASSRDRVSPLHF.

This rearrangement joins TRBV5-1 to TRBJ1-6, with TRBD1 matching over 7 bases. Germline V gene data show CDR1 as SGHRS and CDR2 as YFSETQ. This CDR3 has 14 amino acids. V shed 3 bases, J shed 8 bases, and the junction held 5 bases outside the gene matches. This CDR3 reads CASSSDRTDSPLHF. The CDR3 DNA reads TGCGCCAGCAGCTCGGACAGGACCGATTCACCCCTCCACTTT.

The chain uses TRBV13 and TRBJ2-5, with 7 nucleotides matching TRBD1. The CDR3 consists of 14 residues. The V and J ends lost 3 bases and 3 bases, in that order; junction bases with no gene match: 4. Germline loops: CDR1 PRHDT, CDR2 FYEKMQ (reference sequence). The CDR3 spells CASSFPDREETQYF. CDR3 nucleotide sequence: TGTGCCAGCAGCTTCCCCGACAGGGAAGAGACCCAGTACTTC.

This sequence joins TRBV2 and TRBJ1-4, with unresolved D. V gave up 4 bases and J gave up 7 bases, with 16 bases separating them. The CDR3 is 15 amino acids. The germline V gene has CDR1 SNHLY and CDR2 FYNNEI. CDR3 DNA: TGTGCCAGCAGTGGTCGCCCATCGACGGGTGAAAAACTGTTTTTT. Translated, it gives CASSGRPSTGEKLFF.

This chain uses TRBV6-5 with TRBJ1-2; D is possibly TRBD1 (5 bases). V gave up 7 bases and J gave up 4 bases, with 16 bases separating them. This CDR3 is built from 14 residues. Germline V CDR1 and CDR2: MNHEY, SVGAGI. CDR3 sequence (DNA): TGTGCCAGCACCCCAGCCCGAGGGGCCTATGGCTACACCTTC. Residues: CASTPARGAYGYTF.

The rearrangement joins TRBV7-2 to TRBJ2-3; no definite D call. From germline, CDR1 is SGHTA and CDR2 FQGNSA. Trimming took 4 bases from V and 7 from J, leaving 15 bases between them. This CDR3 comprises 14 residues. CDR3 residues: CASSSSSPSYTQYF. The CDR3, as DNA: TGTGCCAGCAGCTCCAGCTCCCCAAGTTATACGCAGTATTTT.

The CDR3 DNA sequence: TGCGCCAGCAGCCAAGATTTGGGGACAGGGGACTATGGCTACACCTTC. This sequence encodes CASSQDLGTGDYGYTF. The rearrangement links TRBV4-1 to TRBJ1-2; 10 bases align to TRBD1. The V and J ends lost 0 bases and 3 bases, in that order; junction bases with no gene match: 4. The CDR3 runs 16 residues. The germline V gene has CDR1 MGHRA and CDR2 YSYEKL.

The rearrangement uses TRBV5-4 and TRBJ2-2; TRBD1 is a possible D gene (6 bases). Trimming took 8 bases from V and 0 from J, leaving 23 bases between them. This CDR3 contains 18 residues. Germline assignment: CDR1 SGHNT and CDR2 YYREEE (reference sequence). CDR3: CASSDGGGARANTGELFF. The DNA of the CDR3 is TGTGCCAGTAGTGATGGGGGCGGAGCGCGCGCGAACACCGGGGAGCTGTTTTTT.

This CDR3 is CASSSPGTGYLAQYF. CDR3 coding DNA: TGTGCCAGCAGCTCCCCCGGGACAGGCTATTTGGCCCAGTACTTC. The chain joins TRBV7-9 to TRBJ2-5; 8 nucleotides align to TRBD1. CDR1 and CDR2 from the germline V gene are SEHNR and FQNEAQ (reference sequence). Losses at the gene ends were 4 bases for V and 9 bases for J; bases not matched to a gene: 13. The length of the CDR3 is 15 residues. Full variable domain (rest looked up from reference TRBV7-9 and TRBJ2-5): DTGVSQNPRHKITKRGQNVTFRCDPISEHNRLYWYRQTLGQGPEFLTYFQNEAQLEKSRLLSDRFSAERPKGSFSTLEIQRTEQGDSAMYLCASSSPGTGYLAQYFGPGTRLLVL.

The sample holds a few counts of this clone. The J gene is TRBJ2-2, the V gene TRBV4-2; D possibly matches TRBD1 or TRBD2 (5 bases each). CDR1 and CDR2 (germline): LGHNA, YNFKEQ. V shed 4 bases and J shed 2 bases, with 8 bases lying between them. The CDR3 covers 14 residues. This CDR3 reads CASSRDPNTGELFF. In DNA form, the CDR3 reads TGTGCCAGCAGCCGGGACCCTAACACCGGGGAGCTGTTTTTT.

The chain carries TRBV5-6 and TRBJ2-7; D is ambiguous. With 0 bases removed from V and 2 bases from J, the gap between germline ends came to 15 bases. The CDR3 sequence is 16 residues long. From germline, CDR1 is SGHDT and CDR2 YYEEEE. CDR3 in DNA: TGTGCCAGCAGCTTGGGGGTTGCTGCTCCACCCTACGAGCAGTACTTC. It codes for CASSLGVAAPPYEQYF. Full variable domain (outside the CDR3, taken from reference TRBV5-6 and TRBJ2-7): DAGVTQSPTHLIKTRGQQVTLRCSPKSGHDTVSWYQQALGQGPQFIFQYYEEEERQRGNFPDRFSGHQFPNYSSELNVNALLLGDSALYLCASSLGVAAPPYEQYFGPGTRLTVT.

This chain connects TRBV19 to TRBJ2-2, with 9 bases matching TRBD2. V shed 3 bases, J shed 6 bases, and the junction held 8 bases outside the gene matches. The CDR3 length is 16 residues. Germline CDR1 LNHDA, CDR2 SQIVND (reference sequence). CDR3: CASSIFAGGPAGELFF. The CDR3, as DNA: TGTGCCAGTAGTATTTTCGCGGGAGGGCCCGCCGGGGAGCTGTTTTTT.

This chain connects TRBV2 to TRBJ1-5; a possible D gene is TRBD1 (6 bases). Germline loops: CDR1 SNHLY, CDR2 FYNNEI. The CDR3 is 14 amino acids. V was cut by 6 bases and J by 3 bases, with 12 bases left in between. This CDR3 reads CASSIDRNNQPQHF. Written as DNA, the CDR3 is TGTGCCAGCAGCATAGACAGGAACAATCAGCCCCAGCATTTT.

The chain couples TRBV2 to TRBJ2-7, with D hard to call. The CDR3 runs 13 residues. V lost 2 bases and J lost 5, with 10 bases in between. The germline gives CDR1 SNHLY, CDR2 FYNNEI. CDR3 sequence: CASSERVANEQYF. CDR3 nucleotides: TGTGCCAGCAGTGAAAGAGTTGCGAACGAGCAGTACTTC.

This clone turned up a few times. The chain links TRBV6-1 to TRBJ1-2; D gene unclear. The CDR3 has 14 residues. CDR1 MNHNS and CDR2 SASEGT come from the germline V gene. The V gene lost 8 bases and the J gene lost 0 bases, with 13 bases spanning the gap. CDR3 amino acids: CASSGLGANYGYTF. Here the CDR3 DNA reads TGTGCCAGCTCCGGACTGGGAGCTAACTATGGCTACACCTTC.